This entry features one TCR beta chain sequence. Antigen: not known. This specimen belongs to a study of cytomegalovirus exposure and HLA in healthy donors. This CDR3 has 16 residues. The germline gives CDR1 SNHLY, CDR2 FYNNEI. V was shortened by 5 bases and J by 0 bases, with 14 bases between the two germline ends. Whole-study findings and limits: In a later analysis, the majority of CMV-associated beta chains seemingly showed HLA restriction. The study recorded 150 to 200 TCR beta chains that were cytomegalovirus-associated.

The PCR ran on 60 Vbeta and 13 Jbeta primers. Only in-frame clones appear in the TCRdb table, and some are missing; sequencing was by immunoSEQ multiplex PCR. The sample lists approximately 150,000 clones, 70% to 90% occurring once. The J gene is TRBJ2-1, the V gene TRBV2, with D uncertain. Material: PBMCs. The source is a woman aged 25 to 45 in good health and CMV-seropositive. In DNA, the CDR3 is TGTGCCAGCAGTAATGAACAGTCATTCTCCTACAATGAGCAGTTCTTC. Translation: CASSNEQSFSYNEQFF.